This T cell receptor (beta chain) comes out of a study of cytomegalovirus exposure and HLA in healthy donors. Study-level points and caveats: The authors later found TCR association rates varying by HLA locus, with DRB1 most and HLA-C fewest. The Asian-associated ancestry cluster reportedly had fewer N-insertions than the roughly 700-donor mean in a later analysis. Earlier analysis found most TCR beta V segments productive about 87% or about 30% of the time.

As to this clone: Its antigen is currently unknown.

PCR used 60 Vbeta primers and 13 Jbeta primers. Using immunoSEQ multiplex PCR, the repertoire was profiled, and TCRdb retains in-frame clones only, with some absent. This table has more than 150,000 clones, 82% appearing once. The source is a man aged 35-49 years in good health and CMV-seronegative. The sample taken for sequencing was PBMCs.

Here the CDR3 reads CASSSTGPGQRSQHF. Written as DNA, the CDR3 is TGTGCCAGCAGCTCGACTGGACCGGGACAGCGTTCCCAGCATTTT. This rearrangement joins TRBV7-2 to TRBJ1-5, with 7 bases matching TRBD1. Trimming removed 4 bases from V and 11 bases from J; junction bases left unmatched: 14. Looked up from germline, CDR1 is SGHTA and CDR2 is FQGNSA. The CDR3 totals 15 residues.